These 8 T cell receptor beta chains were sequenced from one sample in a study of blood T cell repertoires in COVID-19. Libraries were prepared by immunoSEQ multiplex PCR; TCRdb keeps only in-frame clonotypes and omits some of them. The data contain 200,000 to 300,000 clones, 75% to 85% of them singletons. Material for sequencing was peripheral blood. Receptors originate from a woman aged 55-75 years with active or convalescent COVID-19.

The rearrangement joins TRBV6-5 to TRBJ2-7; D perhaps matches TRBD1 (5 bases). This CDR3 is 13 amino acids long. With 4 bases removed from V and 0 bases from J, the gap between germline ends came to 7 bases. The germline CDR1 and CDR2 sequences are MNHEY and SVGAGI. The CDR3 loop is CASSFRDSYEQYF. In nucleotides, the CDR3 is TGTGCCAGCAGTTTCAGGGACTCCTACGAGCAGTACTTC.

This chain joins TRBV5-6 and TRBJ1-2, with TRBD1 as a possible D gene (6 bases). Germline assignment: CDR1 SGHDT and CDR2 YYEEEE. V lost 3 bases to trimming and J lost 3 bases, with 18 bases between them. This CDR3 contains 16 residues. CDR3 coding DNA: TGTGCCAGCAGCTCTACGGGACAACAAGCCTACTATGGCTACACCTTC. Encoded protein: CASSSTGQQAYYGYTF.

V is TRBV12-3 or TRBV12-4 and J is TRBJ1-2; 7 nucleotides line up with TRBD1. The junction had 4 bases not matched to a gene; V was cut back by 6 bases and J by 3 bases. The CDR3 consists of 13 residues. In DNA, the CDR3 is TGTGCCAGCAGCCGGGACAGCTACTATGGCTACACCTTC. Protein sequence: CASSRDSYYGYTF.

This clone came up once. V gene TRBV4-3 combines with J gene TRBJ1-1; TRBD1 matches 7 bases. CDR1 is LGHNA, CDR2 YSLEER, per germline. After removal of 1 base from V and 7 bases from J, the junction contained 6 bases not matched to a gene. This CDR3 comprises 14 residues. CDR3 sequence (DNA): TGCGCCAGCAGCCAAGGAGACAGGGATAATGAAGCTTTCTTT. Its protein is CASSQGDRDNEAFF.

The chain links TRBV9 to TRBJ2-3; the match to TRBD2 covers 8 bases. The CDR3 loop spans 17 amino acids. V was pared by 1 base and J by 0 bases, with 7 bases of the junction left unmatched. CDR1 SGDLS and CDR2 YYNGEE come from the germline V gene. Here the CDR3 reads CASSVFPGGLSTDTQYF. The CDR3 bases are TGTGCCAGCAGCGTATTTCCGGGAGGGCTCAGCACAGATACGCAGTATTTT.

CDR3 in DNA: TGTGCCTGGAGTGCCGAGGGAGGGATTCGGTTCTATGGCTACACCTTC. Its translation: CAWSAEGGIRFYGYTF. The chain is built from TRBV30 and TRBJ1-2; D is unresolved. The germline V gene encodes CDR1 GTSNPN and CDR2 SVGIG (reference sequence). CDR3 length: 16 amino acids. V was shortened by 1 base and J by 4 bases, with 19 bases between the two germline ends.

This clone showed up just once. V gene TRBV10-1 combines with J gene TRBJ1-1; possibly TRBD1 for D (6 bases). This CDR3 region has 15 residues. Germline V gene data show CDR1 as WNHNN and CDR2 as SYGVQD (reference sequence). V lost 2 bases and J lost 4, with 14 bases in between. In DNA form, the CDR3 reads TGCGCCAGCAGTGAGAGGGCAGGGGAGGGCACTGAAGCTTTCTTT. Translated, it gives CASSERAGEGTEAFF.

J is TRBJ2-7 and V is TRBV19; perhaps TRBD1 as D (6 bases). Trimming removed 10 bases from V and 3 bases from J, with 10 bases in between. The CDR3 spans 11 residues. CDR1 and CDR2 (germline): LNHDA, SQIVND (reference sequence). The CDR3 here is CATAQGYEQYF. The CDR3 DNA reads TGTGCCACCGCACAGGGCTACGAGCAGTACTTC.